This T cell receptor beta chain derives from a study of PD-L1 blockade in urothelial cancer. Study-wide background: Men with urothelial cancer arising in the bladder made up about 90% of the roughly 30 patients.

Samples spanned pretreatment and treatment, with 1 to 8 time points per patient. This CDR3 region has 14 residues. Germline CDR1 reads MDHEN; CDR2 reads SYDVKM. V dropped 8 bases and J dropped 1 base, with 12 bases sitting between them. The repertoire was sequenced with immunoSEQ multiplex PCR; TCRdb's copy has only in-frame clones and lacks some. The table lists around 53,000 clones, 84% of them singletons, with 5% to 6% in the top ten. Sequenced here: PBMCs, sampled around atezolizumab (anti-PD-L1) treatment. The V call is TRBV28, the J call TRBJ2-1, with D maybe TRBD2 (5 bases). This clonotype originated in a man aged 35-49 years with urothelial cancer. The CDR3 nucleotides read TGTGCCAGCCGGGGTACCCCTTCCTACAATGAGCAGTTCTTC. Its translation is CASRGTPSYNEQFF. Variable domain in full (rest from reference TRBV28 and TRBJ2-1): DVKVTQSSRYLVKRTGEKVFLECVQDMDHENMFWYRQDPGLGLRLIYFSYDVKMKEKGDIPEGYSVSREKKERFSLILESASTNQTSMYLCASRGTPSYNEQFFGPGTRLTVL.